This TCR beta chain was sequenced during a study of cytomegalovirus exposure and HLA in healthy donors. Whole-study context: Both the 120 validation repertoires and the approximately 700 first-cohort repertoires used the same platform, as reported by a later analysis. Study conclusions and caveats: Both high specificity and high sensitivity reportedly marked the classifier's diagnosis of cytomegalovirus status. A subsequent analysis found that TCR clusters from the first cohort also tended to co-occur in the 120 or so validation repertoires, with 90% to 95% of cluster scores above 0.

The CDR3 runs 11 residues. Germline-derived CDR1 and CDR2 are DFQATT and SNEGSKA (reference sequence). The V gene lost 3 bases and the J gene lost 3 bases, with 5 bases spanning the gap. Concerning this clone: What it binds is unknown.

Donors were drawn from the approximately 110-subject validation cohort, separate from the 666-subject first cohort. The method was immunoSEQ multiplex PCR; TCRdb's version includes in-frame clones alone and lacks a portion of them. The sample consists of a few hundred thousand clones, nearly 90% of them appearing once. Specimen: PBMCs. The rearrangement joins TRBV20-1 to TRBJ2-5, with D unresolved. The receptor was derived from a woman aged 18-29 years in good health and CMV-seronegative. CDR3 amino acids: CSARRKETQYF. The CDR3 DNA sequence: TGCAGTGCTAGGCGGAAAGAGACCCAGTACTTC.